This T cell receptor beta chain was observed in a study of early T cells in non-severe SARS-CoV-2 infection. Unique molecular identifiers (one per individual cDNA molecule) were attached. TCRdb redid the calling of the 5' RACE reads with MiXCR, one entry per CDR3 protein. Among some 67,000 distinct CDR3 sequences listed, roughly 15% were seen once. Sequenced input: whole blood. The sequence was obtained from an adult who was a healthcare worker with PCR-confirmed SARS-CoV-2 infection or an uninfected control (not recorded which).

CDR3 loop: CATMPLGRDYEQYF. As DNA, the CDR3 is TGTGCCACGATGCCCCTGGGACGGGACTACGAGCAGTACTTC. The chain recombines TRBV28 with TRBJ2-7; D is perhaps TRBD1 or TRBD2 (5 bases each). The germline V gene encodes CDR1 MDHEN and CDR2 SYDVKM. Trimming pared 10 bases from V and 3 bases from J, leaving 19 bases between. The length of the CDR3 is 14 residues.